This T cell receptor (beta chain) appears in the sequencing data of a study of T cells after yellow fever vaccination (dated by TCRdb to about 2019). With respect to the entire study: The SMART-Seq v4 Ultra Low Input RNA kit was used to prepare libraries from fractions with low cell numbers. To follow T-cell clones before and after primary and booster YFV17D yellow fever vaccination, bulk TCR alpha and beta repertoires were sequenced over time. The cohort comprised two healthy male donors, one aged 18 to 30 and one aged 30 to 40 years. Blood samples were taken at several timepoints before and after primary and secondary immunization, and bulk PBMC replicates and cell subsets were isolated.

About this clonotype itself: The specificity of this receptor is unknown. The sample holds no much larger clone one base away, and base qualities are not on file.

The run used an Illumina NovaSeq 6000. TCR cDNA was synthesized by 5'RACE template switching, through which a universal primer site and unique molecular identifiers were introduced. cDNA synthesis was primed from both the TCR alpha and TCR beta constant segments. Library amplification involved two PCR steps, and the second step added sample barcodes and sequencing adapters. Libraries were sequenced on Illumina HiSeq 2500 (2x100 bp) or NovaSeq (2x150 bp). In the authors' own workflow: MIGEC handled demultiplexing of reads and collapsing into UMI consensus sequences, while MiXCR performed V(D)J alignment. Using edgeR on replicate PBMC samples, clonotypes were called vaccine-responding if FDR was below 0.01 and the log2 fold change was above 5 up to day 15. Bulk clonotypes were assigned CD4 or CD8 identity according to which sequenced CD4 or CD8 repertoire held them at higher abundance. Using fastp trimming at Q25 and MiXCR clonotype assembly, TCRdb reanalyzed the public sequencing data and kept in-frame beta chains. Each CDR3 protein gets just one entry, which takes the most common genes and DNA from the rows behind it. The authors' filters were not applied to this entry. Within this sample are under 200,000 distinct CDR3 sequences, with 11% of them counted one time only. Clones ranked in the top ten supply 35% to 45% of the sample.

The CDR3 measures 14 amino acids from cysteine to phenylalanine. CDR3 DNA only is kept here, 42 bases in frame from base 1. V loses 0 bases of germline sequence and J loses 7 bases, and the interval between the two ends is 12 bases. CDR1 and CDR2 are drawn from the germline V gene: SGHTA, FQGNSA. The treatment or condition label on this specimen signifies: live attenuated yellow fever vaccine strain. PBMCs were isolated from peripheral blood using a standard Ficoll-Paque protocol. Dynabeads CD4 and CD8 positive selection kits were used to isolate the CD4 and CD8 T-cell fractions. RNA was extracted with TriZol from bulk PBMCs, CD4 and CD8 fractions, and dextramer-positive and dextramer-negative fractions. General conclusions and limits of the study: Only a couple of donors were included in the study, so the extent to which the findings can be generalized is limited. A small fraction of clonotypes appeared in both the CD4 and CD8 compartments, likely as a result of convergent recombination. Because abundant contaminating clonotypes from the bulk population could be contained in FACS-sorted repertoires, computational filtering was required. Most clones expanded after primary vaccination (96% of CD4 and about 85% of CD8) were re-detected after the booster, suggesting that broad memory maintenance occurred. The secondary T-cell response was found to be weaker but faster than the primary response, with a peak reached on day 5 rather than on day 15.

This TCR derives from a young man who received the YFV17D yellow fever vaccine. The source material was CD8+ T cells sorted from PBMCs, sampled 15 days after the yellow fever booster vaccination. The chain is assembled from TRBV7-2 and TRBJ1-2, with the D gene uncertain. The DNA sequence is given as TGTGCCAGCAGCTTAGCGGAAATTTCTGCTGGCTACACCTTC. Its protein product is CASSLAEISAGYTF.